Given below is one T cell receptor (beta chain) in context. Its antigen remains unidentified. No much larger clone is present one base from it, and per-base qualities are unavailable. This sample stems from a study of blood T cell repertoires in COVID-19 (dated by TCRdb to 2019 to 2021). Some background on the complete study: Samples from collaborators originated in the United States, Italy and Spain and spanned both the acute and convalescent phases of COVID-19. The prospective study material was composed of cDNA or gDNA derived from T cells, B-cell-depleted T cells, or PBMCs. The dataset comprised deeply sampled blood TCRbeta repertoires from subjects exposed to, actively infected with, or recovered from COVID-19. The repertoires were released in a freely available public database meant as a resource for research on the immune response to SARS-CoV-2. The samples were drawn from two sources: the first 160 participants of the ongoing ImmuneRACE study, and fewer than 1,500 subjects contributed by 6 global collaborators. Sample metadata almost always included a de-identified subject ID, COVID-19 status, age in years and sex. Where available, HLA class I and class II types were obtained from metadata supplied by the sample provider rather than from assay-based typing.

Beyond this particular receptor, the publication reports: The amount of clinical and demographic metadata varied by source and participant and was provided uncurated.

Whole blood was collected in K2EDTA tubes by collaborating institutions according to the institutions' own protocols. For TCRbeta analysis, collaborators shipped samples as frozen whole blood, isolated PBMCs, or DNA extracted from either of those sample types. TCRbeta CDR3 regions were amplified from genomic DNA using the immunoSEQ Assay, a bias-controlled multiplex PCR. Per the original workflow: The number of nucleated cells in each sample was estimated by amplification of reference gene primers within the assay. To quantify the absolute abundance of each unique TCRbeta CDR3 rearrangement, sequence reads were collapsed and filtered. For each sample, productive Simpson clonality was calculated by taking the square root of Simpson's diversity index across productive rearrangements. The clones in this table, taken by TCRdb from immuneACCESS, are in-frame only. Not every clone is retained; where verified, under half of the shortfall comes from an unresolved V gene, and the cause of the rest is unknown. V, J and clone size are those of that table, while D and trimming were read from the DNA. This sample gives 250,000 to 300,000 clones in total; 70% to 90% of them show up just once. Clones ranked in the top ten supply around 3.6% of the sample.

The source of this sequence is a man aged 18-30 years with active or convalescent COVID-19. The sequencing sample was made of peripheral blood.

This receptor has the CDR3 CASRSTGGGNQPQHF. In nucleotides, the sequence is TGTGCCAGCAGGTCCACAGGGGGTGGCAATCAGCCCCAGCATTTT. Recombination linked TRBV2 to TRBJ1-5; TRBD1 agrees with 8 junctional bases. The germline V gene encodes CDR1 SNHLY and CDR2 FYNNEI. V has 6 bases trimmed and J has 2 bases trimmed; junction bases matching no gene number 6. The CDR3 runs 15 residues from the cysteine to the phenylalanine. CDR3 DNA only is kept here, 45 bases in frame from base 1.